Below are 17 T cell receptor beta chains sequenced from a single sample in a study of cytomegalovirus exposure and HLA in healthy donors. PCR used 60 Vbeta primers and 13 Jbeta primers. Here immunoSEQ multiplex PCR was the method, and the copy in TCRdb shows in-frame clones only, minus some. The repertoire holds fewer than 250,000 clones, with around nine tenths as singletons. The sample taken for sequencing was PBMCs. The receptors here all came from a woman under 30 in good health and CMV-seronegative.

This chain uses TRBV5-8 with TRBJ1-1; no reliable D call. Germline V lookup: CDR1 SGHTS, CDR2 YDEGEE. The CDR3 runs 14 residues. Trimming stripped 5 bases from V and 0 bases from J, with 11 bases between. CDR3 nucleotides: TGTGCCAGCAGGGGAGGGAGAATGAACACTGAAGCTTTCTTT. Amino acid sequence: CASRGGRMNTEAFF.

CDR3 nucleotide sequence: TGTGCCAGCAGCTTAGGGGCAGGGCGCGGTGAGACCCAGTACTTC. Its translation: CASSLGAGRGETQYF. The gene calls are TRBV13 and TRBJ2-5; D perhaps matches TRBD1 (5 bases). Per the germline V gene, CDR1 is PRHDT and CDR2 is FYEKMQ (reference sequence). Trimming cost V 0 bases and J 5 bases, with 13 bases left between them. The CDR3 consists of 15 residues. The complete variable domain, with remaining parts taken from reference TRBV13 and TRBJ2-5, reads AAGVIQSPRHLIKEKRETATLKCYPIPRHDTVYWYQQGPGQDPQFLISFYEKMQSDKGSIPDRFSAQQFSDYHSELNMSSLELGDSALYFCASSLGAGRGETQYFGPGTRLLVL.

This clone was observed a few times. The CDR3 DNA follows: TGTGCCAGCAGCTTCGGACCCGGGACAAAATACGAGCAGTACTTC. Amino acids: CASSFGPGTKYEQYF. The gene calls are TRBV7-3 and TRBJ2-7; weak D call: TRBD1 (6 bases). The CDR3 is made up of 15 amino acids. Germline assignment: CDR1 SGHTA and CDR2 FQGTGA. Between the trimmed V and J ends, which lost 3 bases and 4 bases, there was a span of 16 bases.

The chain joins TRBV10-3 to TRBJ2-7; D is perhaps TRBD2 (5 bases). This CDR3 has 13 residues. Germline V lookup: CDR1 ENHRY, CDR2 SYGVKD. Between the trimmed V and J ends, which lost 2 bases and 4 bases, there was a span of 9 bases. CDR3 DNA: TGTGCCATCAGTGAGACTAGTTCATACGAGCAGTACTTC. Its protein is CAISETSSYEQYF.

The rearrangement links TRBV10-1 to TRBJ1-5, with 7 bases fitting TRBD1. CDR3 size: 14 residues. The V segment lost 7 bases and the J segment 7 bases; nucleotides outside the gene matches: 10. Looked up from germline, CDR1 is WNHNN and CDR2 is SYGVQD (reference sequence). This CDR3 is CASIKQGWKQPQHF. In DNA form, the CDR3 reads TGCGCCAGCATTAAACAGGGGTGGAAACAGCCCCAGCATTTT.

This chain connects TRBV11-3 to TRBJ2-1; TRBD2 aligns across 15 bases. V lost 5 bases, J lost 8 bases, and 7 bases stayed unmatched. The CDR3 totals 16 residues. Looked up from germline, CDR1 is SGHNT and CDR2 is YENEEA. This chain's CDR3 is CASSIGLAGGPDEQFF. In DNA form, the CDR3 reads TGTGCCAGCAGCATTGGACTAGCGGGAGGGCCGGATGAGCAGTTCTTC.

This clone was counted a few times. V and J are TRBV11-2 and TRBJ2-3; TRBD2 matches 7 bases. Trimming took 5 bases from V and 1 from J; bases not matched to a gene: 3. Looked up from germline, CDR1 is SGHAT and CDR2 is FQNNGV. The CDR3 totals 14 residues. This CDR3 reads CASSLSGGTDTQYF. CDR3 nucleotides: TGTGCCAGCAGCCTAAGCGGGGGCACAGATACGCAGTATTTT.

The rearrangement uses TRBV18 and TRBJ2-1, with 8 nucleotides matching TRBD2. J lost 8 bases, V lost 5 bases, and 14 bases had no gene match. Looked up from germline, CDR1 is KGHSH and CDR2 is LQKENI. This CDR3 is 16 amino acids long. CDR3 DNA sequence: TGTGCCAGCTCAACCCGGGAGGGGGTTCTTATCCATGAGCAGTTCTTC. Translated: CASSTREGVLIHEQFF.

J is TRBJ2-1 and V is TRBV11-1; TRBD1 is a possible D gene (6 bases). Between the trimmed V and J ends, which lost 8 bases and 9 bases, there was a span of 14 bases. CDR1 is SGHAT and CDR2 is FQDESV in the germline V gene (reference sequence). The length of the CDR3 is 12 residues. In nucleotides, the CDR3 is TGTGCCAGCTCATCAAGAGGGGGTGAGCAGTTCTTC. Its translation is CASSSRGGEQFF.

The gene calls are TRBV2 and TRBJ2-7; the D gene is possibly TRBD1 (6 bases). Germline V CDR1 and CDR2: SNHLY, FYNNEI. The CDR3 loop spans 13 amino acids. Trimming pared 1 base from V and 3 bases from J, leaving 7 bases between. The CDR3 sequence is CASSEGTDYEQYF. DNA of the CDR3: TGTGCCAGCAGTGAAGGGACAGACTACGAGCAGTACTTC.

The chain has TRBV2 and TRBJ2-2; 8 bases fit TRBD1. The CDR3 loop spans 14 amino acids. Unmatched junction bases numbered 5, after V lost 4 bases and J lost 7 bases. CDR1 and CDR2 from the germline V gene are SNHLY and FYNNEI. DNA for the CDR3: TGTGCCAGCAGTGGCCGGACAGGGATCGGGGAGCTGTTTTTT. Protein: CASSGRTGIGELFF.

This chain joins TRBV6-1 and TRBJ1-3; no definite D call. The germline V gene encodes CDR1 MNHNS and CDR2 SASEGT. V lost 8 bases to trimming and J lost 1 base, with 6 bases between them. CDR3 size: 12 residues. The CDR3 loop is CASGGSGNTIYF. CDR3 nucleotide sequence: TGTGCCAGCGGCGGATCTGGAAACACCATATATTTT.

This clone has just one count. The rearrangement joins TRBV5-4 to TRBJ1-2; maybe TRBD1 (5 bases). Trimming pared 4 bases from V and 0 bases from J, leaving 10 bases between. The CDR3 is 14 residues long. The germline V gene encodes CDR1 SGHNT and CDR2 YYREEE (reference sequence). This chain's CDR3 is CASSKGAANYGYTF. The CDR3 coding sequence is TGTGCCAGCAGCAAAGGGGCAGCTAACTATGGCTACACCTTC.

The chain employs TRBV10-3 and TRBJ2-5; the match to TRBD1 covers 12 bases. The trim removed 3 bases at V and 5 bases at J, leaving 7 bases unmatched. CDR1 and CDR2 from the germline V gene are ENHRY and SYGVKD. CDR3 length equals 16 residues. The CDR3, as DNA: TGTGCCATCAGTGAAACGGGACAGGGGGCGCCTGAGACCCAGTACTTC. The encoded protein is CAISETGQGAPETQYF.

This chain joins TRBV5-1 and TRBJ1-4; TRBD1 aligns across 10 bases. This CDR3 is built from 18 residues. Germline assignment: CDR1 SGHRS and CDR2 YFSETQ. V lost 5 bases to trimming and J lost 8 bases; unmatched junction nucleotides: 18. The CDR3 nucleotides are TGCGCCAGCAGTGGCCGCCCGACAGGGGGCGCTGGTCTGGAAAAACTGTTTTTT. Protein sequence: CASSGRPTGGAGLEKLFF.

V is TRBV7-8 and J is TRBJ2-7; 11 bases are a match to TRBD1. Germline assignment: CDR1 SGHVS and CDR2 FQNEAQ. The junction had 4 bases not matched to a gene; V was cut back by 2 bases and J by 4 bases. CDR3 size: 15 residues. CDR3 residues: CASSLRRDRGYEQYF. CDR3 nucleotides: TGTGCCAGCAGCTTAAGACGGGACAGGGGGTACGAGCAGTACTTC.

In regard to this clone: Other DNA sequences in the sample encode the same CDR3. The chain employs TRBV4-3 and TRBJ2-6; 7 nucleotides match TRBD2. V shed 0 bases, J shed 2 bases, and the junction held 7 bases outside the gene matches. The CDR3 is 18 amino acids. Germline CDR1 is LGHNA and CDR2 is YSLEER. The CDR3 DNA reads TGCGCCAGCAGCCAAGAACTCGCGGGAGCTGCTGGGGCCAACGTCCTGACTTTC. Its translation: CASSQELAGAAGANVLTF.